These 20 T cell receptor beta chains were sequenced from one sample in a study of T cell responses to AZD1222 COVID-19 vaccine. TCRdb's table, derived via immunoSEQ multiplex PCR, lists solely in-frame clones and lacks some. This table has fewer than 120,000 clones, less than 95% appearing once. The sample in question was peripheral blood, obtained on day 0 of AZD1222 vaccination. Receptors were obtained from an adult in good health.

Written as DNA, the CDR3 is TGTGCCAGCAGCTGGGGACAGGGATCAACTAATGAAAAACTGTTTTTT. Protein: CASSWGQGSTNEKLFF. The J gene is TRBJ1-4, the V gene TRBV11-3, with TRBD1 matching over 9 bases. Germline V lookup: CDR1 SGHNT, CDR2 YENEEA. J was trimmed by 0 bases and V by 4 bases; bases with no gene match: 3. CDR3 length equals 16 residues. Complete variable domain (other parts from reference TRBV11-3 and TRBJ1-4): EAGVVQSPRYKIIEKKQPVAFWCNPISGHNTLYWYLQNLGQGPELLIRYENEEAVDDSQLPKDRFSAERLKGVDSTLKIQPAELGDSAVYLCASSWGQGSTNEKLFFGSGTQLSVL.

The rearrangement links TRBV20-1 to TRBJ1-4; D remains unclear. With 5 bases removed from V and 5 bases from J, the gap between germline ends came to 6 bases. The CDR3 contains 11 residues. Looked up from germline, CDR1 is DFQATT and CDR2 is SNEGSKA (reference sequence). CDR3 DNA sequence: TGCAGTGCTCCGGTCAATGAAAAACTGTTTTTT. It is translated as CSAPVNEKLFF.

This chain joins TRBV7-8 and TRBJ1-3; TRBD1 matches at 7 bases. Per the germline V gene, CDR1 is SGHVS and CDR2 is FQNEAQ. CDR3 length: 14 residues. V was pared by 5 bases and J by 4 bases, with 5 bases of the junction left unmatched. DNA for the CDR3: TGTGCCAGCAGCCCCAGGGGGTCCGGAAACACCATATATTTT. Encoded protein: CASSPRGSGNTIYF.

V is TRBV28 and J is TRBJ2-1; tentative D call: TRBD2 (5 bases). CDR1 is MDHEN, CDR2 SYDVKM, per germline. The CDR3 loop spans 13 amino acids. Trimming cost V 5 bases and J 7 bases, with 12 bases left between them. The CDR3 loop reads CASSGFEGNEQFF. CDR3 DNA: TGTGCCAGCAGTGGTTTCGAGGGAAATGAGCAGTTCTTC.

The chain recombines TRBV9 with TRBJ1-1; 10 bases map to TRBD1. The CDR3 has 15 amino acids. The germline CDR1 and CDR2 sequences are SGDLS and YYNGEE. Trimming removed 4 bases from V and 2 bases from J; junction bases left unmatched: 5. The CDR3 DNA is TGTGCCAGCAGCAGACAGGGGGCCCCTAACACTGAAGCTTTCTTT. Its protein is CASSRQGAPNTEAFF.

The rearrangement joins TRBV28 to TRBJ1-5; the D is unclear. The V and J ends lost 6 bases and 4 bases respectively, with 7 bases between them. Germline CDR1 MDHEN, CDR2 SYDVKM. CDR3 size: 12 residues. The CDR3: CASSSRNQPQHF. CDR3 nucleotide sequence: TGTGCCAGCAGCAGTCGAAATCAGCCCCAGCATTTT.

The table lists this clone with a count of one. The rearrangement links TRBV18 to TRBJ1-5; D is unresolved. CDR3 length: 15 residues. Germline CDR1 and CDR2: KGHSH and LQKENI. Trimming shortened V by 1 base and J by 3 bases, and 10 bases separated the two germline ends. CDR3 bases: TGTGCCAGCTCACCACTGGCCGACACCAATCAGCCCCAGCATTTT. Protein: CASSPLADTNQPQHF.

The genes are TRBV7-3 and TRBJ2-4; no clear D. Germline CDR1 is SGHTA and CDR2 is FQGTGA. V was clipped by 1 base and J by 8 bases, with 15 bases between them. The CDR3 spans 15 residues. The CDR3 reads CASSLSGGREDIQYF. The CDR3 DNA is TGTGCCAGCAGCTTAAGTGGTGGGCGTGAGGACATTCAGTACTTC.

The rearrangement joins TRBV28 to TRBJ1-4; no reliable D call. V lost 2 bases to trimming and J lost 0 bases, with 10 bases between them. Germline lookup yields CDR1 MDHEN and CDR2 SYDVKM. The CDR3 covers 16 residues. CDR3 sequence: CASSLPSAATNEKLFF. The DNA for the CDR3 is TGTGCCAGCAGTTTACCCTCTGCGGCAACTAATGAAAAACTGTTTTTT.

V usage is TRBV28 and J usage is TRBJ1-2, with D perhaps matching TRBD1 (6 bases). Germline CDR1 is MDHEN and CDR2 is SYDVKM. There are 11 residues in the CDR3. V lost 4 bases and J lost 8, with 8 bases in between. The DNA for the CDR3 is TGTGCCAGCAGTTACAGGGTCGGCTACACCTTC. Protein: CASSYRVGYTF.

The chain employs TRBV6-6 and TRBJ1-2; 7 bases line up with TRBD1. This CDR3 has 14 amino acids. Germline loops: CDR1 MNHNY, CDR2 SVGAGI (reference sequence). Trimming took 4 bases from V and 6 from J; bases not matched to a gene: 8. This CDR3 is CASSLRQGIDGYTF. DNA of the CDR3: TGTGCCAGCAGTTTACGACAGGGAATAGATGGCTACACCTTC.

The rearrangement uses TRBV28 and TRBJ2-1; D gene ambiguous. From germline, CDR1 is MDHEN and CDR2 SYDVKM. Trimming took off 2 bases at V and 5 bases at J, with 10 bases between the two ends. The CDR3 has 14 residues. The CDR3 region is CASSLPARDNEQFF. The CDR3 DNA sequence: TGTGCCAGCAGTTTACCGGCCAGAGACAATGAGCAGTTCTTC.

This sequence joins TRBV11-3 and TRBJ2-1, with 12 bases fitting TRBD2. The CDR3 covers 15 residues. With 4 bases clipped from V and 2 bases from J, the junction kept 0 bases outside the gene matches. CDR1 SGHNT and CDR2 YENEEA come from the germline V gene. CDR3 protein: CASSSSGGAYNEQFF. CDR3 nucleotides: TGTGCCAGCAGCTCTAGCGGGGGGGCCTACAATGAGCAGTTCTTC.

The chain combines TRBV28 with TRBJ1-4; 10 bases match TRBD1. The germline V gene encodes CDR1 MDHEN and CDR2 SYDVKM. The CDR3 consists of 17 residues. Trimming cost V 4 bases and J 4 bases; bases outside gene matches: 9. In DNA, the CDR3 is TGTGCCAGCAGTTCCGGGGACAGGGGCAAATATAATGAAAAACTGTTTTTT. Translation gives CASSSGDRGKYNEKLFF. The full variable domain, its missing parts supplied by reference TRBV28 and TRBJ1-4, is DVKVTQSSRYLVKRTGEKVFLECVQDMDHENMFWYRQDPGLGLRLIYFSYDVKMKEKGDIPEGYSVSREKKERFSLILESASTNQTSMYLCASSSGDRGKYNEKLFFGSGTQLSVL.

J is TRBJ2-1 and V is TRBV20-1, with 7 bases lining up with TRBD1. The CDR3 runs 11 residues. V lost 3 bases and J lost 7; bases outside the gene matches: 0. Germline lookup yields CDR1 DFQATT and CDR2 SNEGSKA (reference sequence). CDR3: CSASRGNEQFF. DNA of the CDR3: TGCAGTGCTAGCAGGGGGAATGAGCAGTTCTTC.

Only one count was recorded for this clone. The chain carries TRBV14 and TRBJ2-3; 8 positions agree with TRBD2. Per germline, CDR1 SGHDN and CDR2 FVKESK. J was trimmed by 2 bases and V by 0 bases; bases with no gene match: 7. This CDR3 contains 17 residues. This CDR3 reads CASSQEWRGEITDTQYF. CDR3 coding DNA: TGTGCCAGCAGCCAAGAGTGGCGGGGGGAGATCACAGATACGCAGTATTTT.

This chain links TRBV19 with TRBJ2-3; D is unresolved. V dropped 4 bases and J dropped 7 bases, with 15 bases sitting between them. Germline V gene lookup returns CDR1 LNHDA and CDR2 SQIVND (reference sequence). This CDR3 spans 14 amino acids. CDR3 DNA: TGTGCCAGTAGTACGCCCCCAAACAGCTATACGCAGTATTTT. Its translation is CASSTPPNSYTQYF.

The chain employs TRBV10-1 and TRBJ1-1; D might be TRBD1 (5 bases). CDR1 and CDR2 (germline): WNHNN, SYGVQD (reference sequence). V was pared by 2 bases and J by 5 bases, with 9 bases between. The CDR3 runs to 13 residues. The CDR3 region is CASSEMGDTEAFF. The DNA of the CDR3 is TGCGCCAGCAGTGAGATGGGGGATACTGAAGCTTTCTTT.

The chain couples TRBV5-1 to TRBJ1-1; possible D gene TRBD1, 5 bases. The V end lost 3 bases, the J end lost 1 base, and 10 bases lay between the germline ends. The germline V gene encodes CDR1 SGHRS and CDR2 YFSETQ. The CDR3 length is 14 residues. The CDR3 DNA reads TGCGCCAGCAGCTCGGCCGGGACGAACACTGAAGCTTTCTTT. It translates to CASSSAGTNTEAFF.

The chain couples TRBV19 to TRBJ1-1, with 9 bases identical to TRBD1. The germline V gene has CDR1 LNHDA and CDR2 SQIVND (reference sequence). V shed 5 bases, J shed 5 bases, and the junction held 9 bases outside the gene matches. The CDR3 covers 15 residues. The CDR3, as DNA: TGTGCCAGTAGTCCGGGGTGGGGGACAGGGACTGAAGCTTTCTTT. Protein: CASSPGWGTGTEAFF.